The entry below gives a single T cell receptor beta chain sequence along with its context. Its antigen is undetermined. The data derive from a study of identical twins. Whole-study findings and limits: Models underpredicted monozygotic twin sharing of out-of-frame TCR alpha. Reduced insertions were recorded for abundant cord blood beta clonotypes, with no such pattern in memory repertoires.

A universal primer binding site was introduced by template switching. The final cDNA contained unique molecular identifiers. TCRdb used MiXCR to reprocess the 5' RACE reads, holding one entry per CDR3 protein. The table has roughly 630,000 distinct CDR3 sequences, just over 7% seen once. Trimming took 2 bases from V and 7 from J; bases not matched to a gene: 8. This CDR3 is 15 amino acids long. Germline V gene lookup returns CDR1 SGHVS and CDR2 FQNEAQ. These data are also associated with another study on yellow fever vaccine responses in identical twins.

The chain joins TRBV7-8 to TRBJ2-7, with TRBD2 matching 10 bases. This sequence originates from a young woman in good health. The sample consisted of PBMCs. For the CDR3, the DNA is TGTGCCAGCAGCTTATTGGTCAGGACTAGCGGAGAGCAGTACTTC. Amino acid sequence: CASSLLVRTSGEQYF.